This T cell receptor (beta chain) was sequenced for a study of monozygotic twins with inflammatory bowel disease. Template switching added UMIs carrying a 6-nucleotide sample barcode. Following a re-call of the 5' RACE reads, TCRdb has one entry per CDR3 protein and lacks DNA. The sample holds 350,000 to 400,000 distinct CDR3 sequences. Germline V CDR1 and CDR2: SGHTA, FQGNSA. This CDR3 comprises 15 residues. What was sequenced was blood. The clonotype comes from a human donor with ulcerative colitis or Crohn's disease, or a healthy co-twin of an affected twin (not recorded which). The chain is built from TRBV7-2 and TRBJ1-5; the D call from TCRdb, TRBD1, cannot be confirmed without DNA. The CDR3: CASSLVGGHIQPQHF. The variable domain in full, completed from reference TRBV7-2 and TRBJ1-5, reads GAGVSQSPSNKVTEKGKDVELRCDPISGHTALYWYRQSLGQGLEFLIYFQGNSAPDKSGLPSDRFSAERTGGSVSTLTIQRTQQEDSAVYLCASSLVGGHIQPQHFGDGTRLSIL.